Below are 12 T cell receptor beta chains sequenced from a single sample in a study of cytomegalovirus exposure and HLA in healthy donors. The PCR was carried out with 60 Vbeta primers and 13 Jbeta primers. Produced via immunoSEQ multiplex PCR; TCRdb's table is partial and in-frame only. The sample records under 150,000 clones, roughly three quarters being singletons. Sequences were obtained from PBMCs. All receptors derive from a woman aged 60-75 years in good health and CMV-seronegative.

This clone was seen only a few times. This chain's CDR3 is CASSLMDRVLGGTQYF. CDR3 nucleotides: TGTGCCAGCAGCTTGATGGACCGAGTACTAGGAGGGACCCAGTACTTC. This chain connects TRBV5-6 to TRBJ2-5, with D perhaps matching TRBD2 (5 bases). The CDR3 covers 16 residues. Trimming pared 1 base from V and 7 bases from J, leaving 20 bases between. Per germline, CDR1 SGHDT and CDR2 YYEEEE.

This clone was counted a single time. This chain links TRBV11-2 with TRBJ2-3; 7 positions match TRBD2. The junction had 9 bases not matched to a gene; V was cut back by 5 bases and J by 1 base. Germline-derived CDR1 and CDR2 are SGHAT and FQNNGV. CDR3 length equals 16 residues. In nucleotides, the CDR3 is TGTGCCAGCAGCACCCAGACTAGCCGACGCACAGATACGCAGTATTTT. Amino acids: CASSTQTSRRTDTQYF.

The chain uses TRBV4-1 and TRBJ1-1, with D possibly TRBD1 on 6 matching bases. This CDR3 region has 15 residues. V lost 4 bases, J lost 1 base, and 13 bases lay in between. Germline V gives CDR1 MGHRA, CDR2 YSYEKL. In DNA form, the CDR3 reads TGCGCCAGCAGCCTACAGGGCGCGGGGAACACTGAAGCTTTCTTT. Residues: CASSLQGAGNTEAFF.

The J gene is TRBJ1-5, the V gene TRBV5-1; D is ambiguous. Germline CDR1 reads SGHRS; CDR2 reads YFSETQ. The CDR3 length is 15 residues. The ends were cut back, 0 bases at V and 9 bases at J, with 16 bases in the middle. The CDR3 sequence: CASSLDGVPSRPQHF. The CDR3 DNA reads TGCGCCAGCAGCTTGGATGGCGTACCTAGTCGGCCCCAGCATTTT.

This clone was detected once. This rearrangement joins TRBV5-1 to TRBJ2-7; D is perhaps TRBD2 (6 bases). This CDR3 has 11 residues. Per the germline V gene, CDR1 is SGHRS and CDR2 is YFSETQ. Trimming stripped 0 bases from V and 11 bases from J, with 9 bases between. Written as DNA, the CDR3 is TGCGCCAGCAGCTTGGAAGGGACTGAGTACTTC. Protein: CASSLEGTEYF.

CDR3 nucleotides: TGCGCCAGCAGCTTGGGCCTAACAGGGTTCAAAGAAGCTTTCTTT. Protein sequence: CASSLGLTGFKEAFF. This chain connects TRBV5-1 to TRBJ1-1; a possible D gene is TRBD1 (6 bases). The V gene lost 0 bases and the J gene lost 8 bases, with 17 bases spanning the gap. This CDR3 comprises 15 residues. CDR1 is SGHRS, CDR2 YFSETQ, per germline.

The V call is TRBV2, the J call TRBJ1-3; 8 nucleotides line up with TRBD1. V trimming: 6 bases; J trimming: 8 bases; junction bases outside the gene matches: 6. This CDR3 region has 13 residues. Germline CDR1 reads SNHLY; CDR2 reads FYNNEI. CDR3 sequence: CASRGQGRDTIYF. CDR3 DNA sequence: TGTGCCAGCAGAGGACAGGGTCGGGACACCATATATTTT.

The V and J genes are TRBV21-1 and TRBJ1-1; the table gives TRBD1 as D, unverified against the DNA. TRBV21-1 is annotated as a pseudogene. There are 16 residues in the CDR3. Written as DNA, the CDR3 is TGTGCCAGCAGCAAAGGCAGGGACAGGGTGGTTTATGAAGCTTTCTTT. Its protein product is CASSKGRDRVVYEAFF.

CDR3 DNA sequence: TGTGCCAGCAGTTTAGACAGGGCTCATGAGCAGTTCTTC. Amino acids: CASSLDRAHEQFF. The chain has TRBV28 and TRBJ2-1, with TRBD1 matching over 7 bases. The CDR3 runs 13 residues. CDR1 and CDR2 from the germline V gene are MDHEN and SYDVKM. The ends lost 2 bases at V and 8 bases at J; junction bases unmatched: 3.

The V gene is TRBV5-6, the J gene TRBJ1-2, with a tentative D call TRBD1 (6 bases). The V gene's germline CDR1 is SGHDT and CDR2 YYEEEE. V dropped 2 bases and J dropped 0 bases, with 11 bases sitting between them. CDR3 length equals 15 residues. CDR3 loop: CASSLPQGSNYGYTF. The CDR3 DNA reads TGTGCCAGCAGCTTACCGCAGGGGTCTAACTATGGCTACACCTTC.

The V call is TRBV7-3, the J call TRBJ2-1, with 9 bases matching TRBD2. This CDR3 contains 15 residues. Germline CDR1 SGHTA, CDR2 FQGTGA. Trimming at V came to 5 bases and at J to 6 bases, leaving 8 bases not matched to a gene. The chain's CDR3 is CASSPLAGAPNEQFF. CDR3 DNA: TGTGCCAGCAGCCCTTTAGCGGGGGCCCCCAATGAGCAGTTCTTC. The full variable domain, rest sourced from reference TRBV7-3 and TRBJ2-1, is GAGVSQTPSNKVTEKGKYVELRCDPISGHTALYWYRQSLGQGPEFLIYFQGTGAADDSGLPNDRFFAVRPEGSVSTLKIQRTERGDSAVYLCASSPLAGAPNEQFFGPGTRLTVL.

The chain joins TRBV10-1 to TRBJ2-4; weak D call: TRBD2 (7 bases). This CDR3 is 15 amino acids long. V was pared by 4 bases and J by 6 bases, with 16 bases between. CDR1 WNHNN and CDR2 SYGVQD come from the germline V gene (reference sequence). CDR3 residues: CASSGGGRGTNIQYF. The DNA of the CDR3 is TGCGCCAGCAGTGGCGGGGGCCGAGGGACAAACATTCAGTACTTC.